A selection of T cell receptor beta chains follows, all from one sample in a study of identical twins. TCRdb redid the calling of the 5' RACE reads with MiXCR, one entry per CDR3 protein. The sample carries hundreds of thousands of distinct CDR3 sequences, roughly 18% recorded once. The same sample was also studied in work on T cells expressing NK-cell markers.

The sample was PBMCs. The source of these receptors is a woman aged 18-35 years in good health. Both conserved end residues are part of each CDR3. Each record gives: J gene, V gene, clone size, D gene, CDR3 DNA, CDR3 protein. A D gene is named only where the DNA matches it firmly. Part of the rows lack a size; the others show once, few, many or a class for expanded clones.

TRBJ1-2 | TRBV6-1 | - | - | TGTGCCAGCACCGAATGGGCCTATGGCTACACCTTC | CASTEWAYGYTF
TRBJ2-4 | TRBV5-1 | many | - | TGCGCCAGCAGCTTGGGTACACCAGGGTTGAACATTCAGTACTTC | CASSLGTPGLNIQYF
TRBJ2-1 | TRBV7-2 | - | - | TGTGCCAGCAGCTTAGTACTCTCTCTTAATGAGCAGTTCTTC | CASSLVLSLNEQFF
TRBJ1-6 | TRBV20-1 | - | - | TGCAGTGCTAGTCTGGCCGGTAGCTCCTATAATTCACCCCTCCACTTT | CSASLAGSSYNSPLHF
TRBJ2-4 | TRBV30 | - | - | TGTGCCTGGAGTGTACTTGGGGAAATTCAGTACTTC | CAWSVLGEIQYF
TRBJ2-1 | TRBV24-1 | many | - | TGTGCCACCAGTGATTTTTCCGGCAATGAGCAGTTCTTC | CATSDFSGNEQFF
TRBJ2-6 | TRBV12-3/TRBV12-4 | few | TRBD2 | TGTGCCAGCAGCCGTCCAAGCGGGGTCTCTGGGGCCAACGTCCTGACTTTC | CASSRPSGVSGANVLTF
TRBJ2-3 | TRBV5-1 | - | TRBD2 | TGCGCCAGCAGCTTCGGACTAGATGCAGATACGCAGTATTTT | CASSFGLDADTQYF
TRBJ2-5 | TRBV28 | - | TRBD2 | TGTGCCAGCAGTTTTCCGGGAGGGAATAAAGAGACCCAGTACTTC | CASSFPGGNKETQYF
TRBJ2-7 | TRBV12-3/TRBV12-4 | - | - | TGTGCCAGCAGTTTGAGGGCCTTCTCCTACGAGCAGTACTTC | CASSLRAFSYEQYF
TRBJ2-1 | TRBV5-1 | - | - | TGCGCCAGCAGCTTGGCCGGTCAGGTTTCGCTACTGGGTATCAATGAGCAGTTCTTC | CASSLAGQVSLLGINEQFF
TRBJ2-1 | TRBV20-1 | - | - | TGCAGTGCTAGAATCGGGACCTACAATGAGCAGTTCTTC | CSARIGTYNEQFF
TRBJ2-3 | TRBV13 | - | - | TGTGCCAGCAGCCCCCATAACCTCACAGATACGCAGTATTTT | CASSPHNLTDTQYF
TRBJ1-4 | TRBV18 | - | TRBD1 | TGTGCCAGCTCACTGACAGGGGCCCTAAATGAAAAACTGTTTTTT | CASSLTGALNEKLFF
TRBJ2-7 | TRBV7-2 | - | - | TGTGCCAGCAACCATCCGGCTAGGAACACCTACGAGCAGTACTTC | CASNHPARNTYEQYF
TRBJ1-1 | TRBV19 | few | - | TGTGCCAGTAGGACAGGAGAAACTGAAGCTTTCTTT | CASRTGETEAFF
TRBJ2-7 | TRBV20-1 | - | - | TGCAGTGCTGTCAGGACCTCCTACGAGCAGTACTTC | CSAVRTSYEQYF
TRBJ1-2 | TRBV12-3/TRBV12-4 | few | - | TGTGCCAGCAGTTCTGGGTTCTATGGCTACACCTTC | CASSSGFYGYTF
TRBJ2-3 | TRBV7-9 | - | TRBD2 | TGTGCCAGCAGCCCGGCGGCTAGCGGGAGTGATACGCAGTATTTT | CASSPAASGSDTQYF
TRBJ1-1 | TRBV6-6 | - | TRBD1 | TGTGCCAGCAGTTTAGGACAGGGAATCGCTGCTTTCTTT | CASSLGQGIAAFF
TRBJ1-5 | TRBV20-1 | few | - | TGCAGTGCTAGTGGAGGACTTACAATCCCGCCCCAGCATTTT | CSASGGLTIPPQHF
TRBJ1-2 | TRBV7-2 | few | - | TGTGCCAGCAGCCGGGACGGCTATGGCTACACCTTC | CASSRDGYGYTF
TRBJ2-3 | TRBV5-1 | - | TRBD1 | TGCGCCAGCAGCTCAGGAACCGGGACAGCCACTAGCACAGATACGCAGTATTTT | CASSSGTGTATSTDTQYF
TRBJ2-1 | TRBV7-9 | few | TRBD2 | TGTGCCAGCACTCCCCCGGGGGGACCCTACAATGAGCAGTTCTTC | CASTPPGGPYNEQFF
TRBJ1-1 | TRBV15 | few | - | TGTGCCACCAGCATCGGGAACACTGAAGCTTTCTTT | CATSIGNTEAFF
TRBJ2-7 | TRBV10-2 | - | - | TGCGCCAGCGGATCTCAGGACTTCTACGAGCAGTACTTC | CASGSQDFYEQYF
TRBJ1-5 | TRBV5-5 | few | - | TGTGCCAGCAGCTTGGAAGGGATTAGCAATCAGCCCCAGCATTTT | CASSLEGISNQPQHF
TRBJ2-2 | TRBV20-1 | - | - | TGCAGTGCTAGAGAACCCAGGGCGGGGAACACCGGGGAGCTGTTTTTT | CSAREPRAGNTGELFF
TRBJ2-3 | TRBV7-2 | many | - | TGTGCCAGCAGCTTATCGGGGACTAGCACAGATACGCAGTATTTT | CASSLSGTSTDTQYF
TRBJ2-7 | TRBV10-3 | - | TRBD2 | TGTGCCATCAGGGGGACTAGCGGTCTCCCTTTAGACGAGCAGTACTTC | CAIRGTSGLPLDEQYF
TRBJ2-7 | TRBV10-3 | - | - | TGTGCCATCCAACCTAGCAGATCCTACGAGCAGTACTTC | CAIQPSRSYEQYF
TRBJ1-6 | TRBV12-3/TRBV12-4 | few | - | TGTGCCAGCAGTTTAGCAGGGGTGAATTCACCCCTCCACTTT | CASSLAGVNSPLHF
TRBJ2-3 | TRBV12-3/TRBV12-4 | few | TRBD2 | TGTGCCAGCAGTGCGACCAGCGGGGGGGCCTTAGCAGATACGCAGTATTTT | CASSATSGGALADTQYF
TRBJ2-3 | TRBV20-1 | - | - | TGCAGTGTCCCGGTACTAGATACGCAGTATTTT | CSVPVLDTQYF
TRBJ1-2 | TRBV12-3/TRBV12-4 | - | - | TGTGCCAGCAGTTTCGTTTATTCGGCTGGCTACACCTTC | CASSFVYSAGYTF
TRBJ1-1 | TRBV6-5 | few | - | TGTGCCAGCAGTTACTCGAACAGGGCGAGGACTGAAGCTTTCTTT | CASSYSNRARTEAFF
TRBJ2-6 | TRBV7-9 | few | - | TGTGCCAGCAGCTCTGGCCCGCGCTCTGGGGCCAACGTCCTGACTTTC | CASSSGPRSGANVLTF
TRBJ1-6 | TRBV28 | few | TRBD1 | TGTGCCAGCAGTGCTCCGGGACAGGGGGGTTCACCCCTCCACTTT | CASSAPGQGGSPLHF
TRBJ2-5 | TRBV20-1 | many | - | TGCAGTGCCGTATCTCGGGGCGAAGAGACCCAGTACTTC | CSAVSRGEETQYF
TRBJ2-1 | TRBV20-1 | few | - | TGCAGTGTAGGCAGCAGGGTGTACAATGAGCAGTTCTTC | CSVGSRVYNEQFF
TRBJ2-7 | TRBV29-1 | few | - | TGCAGCGTGACGGGGGCAGCCGAGGGATCTCATTACTACGAGCAGTACTTC | CSVTGAAEGSHYYEQYF
TRBJ2-7 | TRBV5-6 | few | - | TGTGCCAGCACCATCCCCGGACCCCCCGACGAGCAGTACTTC | CASTIPGPPDEQYF
TRBJ2-7 | TRBV7-2 | - | TRBD2 | TGTGCCAGCAGCTTAAAACATATAGCGGGAGGGCCTCACGAGCAGTACTTC | CASSLKHIAGGPHEQYF